These 29 T cell receptor beta chains share one sample of origin, sequenced in a study of cytomegalovirus exposure and HLA in healthy donors. Both 60 Vbeta primers and 13 Jbeta primers went into the PCR. The table came from immunoSEQ multiplex PCR; TCRdb's copy has only in-frame clones and leaves some out. The data hold 120,000 or so clones, with more than 60% observed a single time. Sequencing used PBMCs. Every receptor here comes from a woman aged 40-49 years in good health and CMV-seronegative.

Comments on this clone: This clone may be a read error of a much larger clone one base away. Additional DNA sequences in this sample encode the identical CDR3. The chain uses TRBV6-6 and TRBJ1-5; 7 bases align to TRBD1. The trim removed 6 bases at V and 1 base at J, leaving 3 bases unmatched. Germline V gives CDR1 MNHNY, CDR2 SVGAGI (reference sequence). CDR3 length equals 14 residues. The CDR3 loop reads CASSQQGSNQPQHF. CDR3 nucleotides: TGTGCCAGCAGCCAACAGGGGAGCAATCAGCCCCAGCATTTT.

This clone has a handful of counts. The chain links TRBV7-2 to TRBJ2-5; D is uncertain. The germline CDR1 and CDR2 sequences are SGHTA and FQGNSA. V shed 5 bases and J shed 7 bases, with 8 bases lying between them. The CDR3 is 11 amino acids. DNA for the CDR3: TGTGCCAGCAGCGACACCCTGACCCAGTACTTC. It yields the protein CASSDTLTQYF.

The chain recombines TRBV13 with TRBJ2-1, with 7 bases lining up with TRBD2. This CDR3 is built from 13 residues. V shed 3 bases, J shed 6 bases, and the junction held 2 bases outside the gene matches. Germline V CDR1 and CDR2: PRHDT, FYEKMQ (reference sequence). This chain's CDR3 is CASSLGGGNEQFF. The CDR3 nucleotides read TGTGCCAGCAGCTTGGGGGGGGGCAATGAGCAGTTCTTC.

The chain employs TRBV27 and TRBJ2-7; D is possibly TRBD2 (6 bases). This CDR3 spans 15 amino acids. V was trimmed by 2 bases and J by 5 bases, leaving 16 bases between them. The V gene's germline CDR1 is MNHEY and CDR2 SMNVEV (reference sequence). The CDR3 DNA reads as TGTGCCAGCAGTTTAGGGCGGAGGGGAAAGCACGAGCAGTACTTC. This codes for CASSLGRRGKHEQYF.

V is TRBV4-2 and J is TRBJ1-1, with a tentative D call TRBD1 (5 bases). Germline V lookup: CDR1 LGHNA, CDR2 YNFKEQ. The length of the CDR3 is 17 residues. The V gene lost 0 bases and the J gene lost 7 bases, with 21 bases spanning the gap. Written as DNA, the CDR3 is TGTGCCAGCAGCCAAGACCCGCAACTAAAAATGACAGTTGAAGCTTTCTTT. As protein: CASSQDPQLKMTVEAFF.

The rearrangement uses TRBV11-2 and TRBJ1-2; D gene uncertain. The ends were cut back, 4 bases at V and 3 bases at J, with 3 bases in the middle. Germline V gene data show CDR1 as SGHAT and CDR2 as FQNNGV. The CDR3 is 11 residues long. This CDR3 reads CASSSDYGYTF. The CDR3 DNA is TGTGCCAGCAGCTCCGACTATGGCTACACCTTC.

This sequence joins TRBV25-1 and TRBJ2-5; 7 bases align to TRBD2. The CDR3 spans 14 residues. V shed 6 bases, J shed 4 bases, and the junction held 8 bases outside the gene matches. Germline lookup yields CDR1 MGHDK and CDR2 SYGVNS. The CDR3 loop reads CASSGHGRRETQYF. Here the CDR3 DNA reads TGTGCCAGCAGCGGCCACGGGAGGAGAGAGACCCAGTACTTC.

The V and J genes are TRBV7-8 and TRBJ2-7; 9 bases fit TRBD1. The CDR3 contains 16 residues. The ends lost 2 bases at V and 3 bases at J; junction bases unmatched: 8. The germline gives CDR1 SGHVS, CDR2 FQNEAQ. CDR3 sequence (DNA): TGTGCCAGCAGCTTATCCGGGACAGGGTCGAACTACGAGCAGTACTTC. Encoded protein: CASSLSGTGSNYEQYF.

About this clone: A junction end diverges from the germline sequence, so it may reflect a read error. V gene TRBV28 combines with J gene TRBJ1-5; D gene uncertain. Germline V gene data show CDR1 as MDHEN and CDR2 as SYDVKM. This CDR3 is 18 amino acids long. The CDR3 nucleotides read TGTGCTAGCAGCCCGCCCTTGACGGAGATATATAGCAATCAGCCCCAGCATTTT. Translating gives CASSPPLTEIYSNQPQHF.

The table lists this clone with a few counts. The chain couples TRBV6-6 to TRBJ2-1; no clear D gene. Trimming took 2 bases from V and 11 from J, leaving 13 bases between them. Per the germline V gene, CDR1 is MNHNY and CDR2 is SVGAGI (reference sequence). This CDR3 spans 13 amino acids. The CDR3 is CASSYGPDKKQFF. In DNA form, the CDR3 reads TGTGCCAGCAGTTACGGCCCCGATAAGAAGCAGTTCTTC.

The V call is TRBV18, the J call TRBJ1-1; unclear D gene. The CDR3 sequence is 15 residues long. Germline values: CDR1 KGHSH, CDR2 LQKENI. V lost 1 base, J lost 4 bases, and 13 bases lay in between. CDR3 sequence: CASSPQAGESTEAFF. CDR3 coding DNA: TGTGCCAGCTCACCACAGGCCGGGGAATCCACTGAAGCTTTCTTT. The complete variable domain, with remaining parts taken from reference TRBV18 and TRBJ1-1, reads NAGVMQNPRHLVRRRGQEARLRCSPMKGHSHVYWYRQLPEEGLKFMVYLQKENIIDESGMPKERFSAEFPKEGPSILRIQQVVRGDSAAYFCASSPQAGESTEAFFGQGTRLTVV.

The chain is built from TRBV4-2 and TRBJ2-7; 7 bases line up with TRBD1. Germline V gene data show CDR1 as LGHNA and CDR2 as YNFKEQ. The V gene end was trimmed by 1 base and the J gene end by 2 bases; junction bases not matched to a gene: 5. The length of the CDR3 is 15 residues. For the CDR3, the DNA is TGTGCCAGCAGCCAAGGATCACAGGGGACCTACGAGCAGTACTTC. The encoded protein is CASSQGSQGTYEQYF.

The chain links TRBV18 to TRBJ1-3; tentatively, D is TRBD1 (6 bases). This CDR3 region has 14 residues. Per germline, CDR1 KGHSH and CDR2 LQKENI. V was pared by 3 bases and J by 2 bases, with 8 bases between. The CDR3 nucleotides are TGTGCCAGCTCACCGGACAGCGCTGGAAACACCATATATTTT. Its protein product is CASSPDSAGNTIYF.

V gene TRBV27 combines with J gene TRBJ1-1; perhaps TRBD1 as D (6 bases). Germline V gene lookup returns CDR1 MNHEY and CDR2 SMNVEV (reference sequence). The V end was cut by 9 bases, the J end by 1 base, with 15 bases between. The CDR3 is 14 residues long. In nucleotides, the CDR3 is TGTGCCAGTTGGGGAACAGGGTGGAACACTGAAGCTTTCTTT. As protein: CASWGTGWNTEAFF.

This clone was picked up a small number of times. V gene TRBV7-2 combines with J gene TRBJ2-2; possibly TRBD1 for D (6 bases). In germline, CDR1 is SGHTA, CDR2 FQGNSA. This CDR3 comprises 15 residues. Trimming removed 5 bases at V and 6 bases at J, with 16 bases between. CDR3 in DNA: TGTGCCAGCAGCAAGCGACAGGTGACGCCCGGGGAGCTGTTTTTT. Protein product: CASSKRQVTPGELFF.

V is TRBV5-6 and J is TRBJ2-7; 9 positions agree with TRBD1. The junction had 7 bases not matched to a gene; V was cut back by 5 bases and J by 4 bases. From germline, CDR1 is SGHDT and CDR2 YYEEEE. This CDR3 has 14 residues. CDR3 protein: CASSSGTGSYEQYF. The CDR3 DNA reads TGTGCCAGCAGTTCCGGGACAGGGAGTTACGAGCAGTACTTC. The complete variable domain, with remaining parts taken from reference TRBV5-6 and TRBJ2-7, reads DAGVTQSPTHLIKTRGQQVTLRCSPKSGHDTVSWYQQALGQGPQFIFQYYEEEERQRGNFPDRFSGHQFPNYSSELNVNALLLGDSALYLCASSSGTGSYEQYFGPGTRLTVT.

The rearrangement links TRBV6-1 to TRBJ2-7; 12 nucleotides match TRBD1. Germline V gene sequence: CDR1 MNHNS, CDR2 SASEGT. The trim removed 2 bases at V and 7 bases at J, leaving 9 bases unmatched. There are 16 residues in the CDR3. DNA of the CDR3: TGTGCCAGCAGTGAATACCCGGGACAGGGGGCGCGGGAGCAGTACTTC. Amino acid sequence: CASSEYPGQGAREQYF.

The genes are TRBV6-1 and TRBJ1-1; D unclear. The germline gives CDR1 MNHNS, CDR2 SASEGT. Deletions cut 2 bases from V and 4 bases from J, with 26 bases between. CDR3 length: 19 amino acids. CDR3 amino acids: CASSESQVRIRPEGTEAFF. The CDR3 DNA reads TGTGCCAGCAGTGAATCGCAGGTCCGAATACGACCCGAAGGCACTGAAGCTTTCTTT.

The genes are TRBV10-2 and TRBJ2-1; the match to TRBD1 covers 8 bases. CDR1 is WSHSY, CDR2 SAAADI, per germline. J was trimmed by 4 bases and V by 0 bases; bases with no gene match: 5. The CDR3 is 16 residues long. The CDR3, as DNA: TGCGCCAGCAGTGAGTCGGGCAGGGGGCGTTACAATGAGCAGTTCTTC. As protein: CASSESGRGRYNEQFF.

CDR3 coding DNA: TGTGCCAGCAGCCATCGGACTAGCGGCCTCACCGGGGAGCTGTTTTTT. It yields the protein CASSHRTSGLTGELFF. This sequence joins TRBV7-3 and TRBJ2-2, with 10 bases fitting TRBD2. The CDR3 length is 16 residues. Germline trimming cut 5 bases from V and 4 bases from J; bases unmatched to any gene: 7. Germline V CDR1 and CDR2: SGHTA, FQGTGA.

This clone was seen more than once but under ten times. DNA of the CDR3: TGTGCCAGCAGCCAGGAATTGACTAGCGTCGACGGGACCCAGTACTTC. This translates into CASSQELTSVDGTQYF. The chain joins TRBV4-2 to TRBJ2-5; 8 bases are shared with TRBD2. The V segment lost 3 bases and the J segment 7 bases; nucleotides outside the gene matches: 13. This CDR3 spans 16 amino acids. Germline V CDR1 and CDR2: LGHNA, YNFKEQ.

The chain carries TRBV7-9 and TRBJ1-1; no reliable D call. The V end was cut by 2 bases, the J end by 1 base, with 8 bases between. CDR3 length: 14 residues. Germline V gene lookup returns CDR1 SEHNR and CDR2 FQNEAQ (reference sequence). The CDR3 spells CASSLRAGNTEAFF. The CDR3 DNA reads as TGTGCCAGCAGCTTAAGGGCGGGGAACACTGAAGCTTTCTTT.

This clone was detected only once. The chain links TRBV7-9 to TRBJ2-5; TRBD2 agrees at 11 bases. Germline V gene data show CDR1 as SEHNR and CDR2 as FQNEAQ (reference sequence). The length of the CDR3 is 16 residues. J was trimmed by 1 base and V by 2 bases; bases with no gene match: 3. CDR3 DNA sequence: TGTGCCAGCAGCTTAAGTAGCGGGGGGGGCCAAGAGACCCAGTACTTC. Protein: CASSLSSGGGQETQYF.

This chain links TRBV7-7 with TRBJ2-5; 8 bases fit TRBD1. The junction had 1 base not matched to a gene; V was cut back by 4 bases and J by 3 bases. The CDR3 is made up of 13 amino acids. Looked up from germline, CDR1 is SSHAT and CDR2 is FNYEAQ (reference sequence). CDR3 region: CASSSDREETQYF. The CDR3 bases are TGTGCCAGCAGCTCGGACAGGGAAGAGACCCAGTACTTC. Combining the CDR3 with reference TRBV7-7 and TRBJ2-5 gives the whole variable domain GAGVSQSPRYKVTKRGQDVTLRCDPISSHATLYWYQQALGQGPEFLTYFNYEAQPDKSGLPSDRFSAERPEGSISTLTIQRTEQRDSAMYRCASSSDREETQYFGPGTRLLVL.

This chain uses TRBV28 with TRBJ2-7, with D perhaps matching TRBD2 (5 bases). The CDR3 spans 14 residues. V lost 5 bases, J lost 3 bases, and 14 bases lay in between. Germline loops: CDR1 MDHEN, CDR2 SYDVKM. The CDR3 region is CASSPIEGVYEQYF. For the CDR3, the DNA is TGTGCCAGCAGTCCGATTGAGGGCGTCTACGAGCAGTACTTC.

A note on this clone: Other DNA sequences from this sample encode an identical CDR3 as well. The V and J genes are TRBV2 and TRBJ2-5; D is possibly TRBD2 (5 bases). The CDR3 has 13 residues. V lost 4 bases and J 5 bases, leaving 11 bases between the germline ends. Germline CDR1 is SNHLY and CDR2 is FYNNEI. The DNA for the CDR3 is TGTGCCAGCAGTGGGGGAGCAGGCGAGACCCAGTACTTC. Translation: CASSGGAGETQYF.

The chain employs TRBV5-1 and TRBJ2-3, with 7 bases fitting TRBD1. Germline-derived CDR1 and CDR2 are SGHRS and YFSETQ. The CDR3 contains 15 residues. J gave up 2 bases and V 0 bases, and 3 bases lay outside the gene matches. In nucleotides, the CDR3 is TGCGCCAGCAGCTTGGCGGGACAGCTCACAGATACGCAGTATTTT. It encodes CASSLAGQLTDTQYF.

The chain couples TRBV30 to TRBJ2-1; D is possibly TRBD2 (6 bases). The length of the CDR3 is 13 residues. The V end was cut by 6 bases, the J end by 16 bases, with 25 bases between. Looked up from germline, CDR1 is GTSNPN and CDR2 is SVGIG (reference sequence). The CDR3 protein is CACPGTGVGTRFF. The CDR3 DNA follows: TGTGCCTGTCCGGGGACTGGGGTTGGGACCCGCTTCTTC.

A single count supports this clone. The rearrangement links TRBV7-9 to TRBJ2-2, with a weak D call TRBD1 (5 bases). The CDR3 totals 14 residues. Germline V CDR1 and CDR2: SEHNR, FQNEAQ (reference sequence). The V gene lost 5 bases and the J gene lost 1 base, with 8 bases spanning the gap. The CDR3 here is CASSVGLNTGELFF. CDR3 nucleotide sequence: TGTGCCAGCAGCGTGGGGCTGAACACCGGGGAGCTGTTTTTT.